A single sample is the source of the 22 T cell receptor beta chains below, sequenced in a study of long-term antiretroviral therapy in people with HIV. Running of the v3.0 immunoSEQ assay took place at survey level. TCRdb's copy holds only in-frame clones and misses some; the assay was immunoSEQ multiplex PCR. The data hold 20,000 or so clones, with approximately 88% observed a single time. The sample was unsorted PBMCs, taken 1.8 years before starting antiretroviral therapy. These receptors all stem from a man aged 45-60 years with HIV.

This clone was detected once. V is TRBV10-3 and J is TRBJ1-2; 8 bases align to TRBD1. Germline V gene data show CDR1 as ENHRY and CDR2 as SYGVKD. V shed 6 bases and J 8 bases; nucleotides not matched to a gene: 11. The CDR3 spans 14 residues. The CDR3 DNA reads TGTGCCATCAGCACCGGGACAGGACCCCGCGGCTACACCTTC. Residues: CAISTGTGPRGYTF.

This chain connects TRBV15 to TRBJ1-2, with 8 bases lining up with TRBD1. In germline, CDR1 is LNHNV, CDR2 YYDKDF (reference sequence). This CDR3 is built from 16 residues. The V segment lost 1 base and the J segment 3 bases; nucleotides outside the gene matches: 7. DNA of the CDR3: TGTGCCACCAGCAGAGGGCAGGGGGCCTTTGACTATGGCTACACCTTC. Translated, it gives CATSRGQGAFDYGYTF.

The chain combines TRBV7-2 with TRBJ1-5; D perhaps matches TRBD1 (6 bases). Germline CDR1 SGHTA, CDR2 FQGNSA. This CDR3 has 15 residues. The germline V and J ends were trimmed by 0 bases and 9 bases, with 15 bases remaining between them. The CDR3 sequence: CASSLAEGTGRPQHF. CDR3 nucleotide sequence: TGTGCCAGCAGCTTAGCGGAAGGAACAGGGAGGCCCCAGCATTTT.

This chain links TRBV5-1 with TRBJ1-2; D is ambiguous. Germline CDR1 reads SGHRS; CDR2 reads YFSETQ. The CDR3 contains 14 residues. V was pared by 0 bases and J by 7 bases, with 13 bases between. The CDR3 here is CASSLDSSHGGYTF. DNA of the CDR3: TGCGCCAGCAGCTTGGATTCCAGTCACGGTGGCTACACCTTC.

The gene calls are TRBV6-5 and TRBJ1-4, with no clear D. The CDR3 is 14 residues long. The V gene lost 4 bases and the J gene lost 7 bases, with 13 bases spanning the gap. CDR1 MNHEY and CDR2 SVGAGI come from the germline V gene. The CDR3 DNA reads TGTGCCAGCAGTTTTCTACTAAGGGCTGAAAAACTGTTTTTT. Translated, it gives CASSFLLRAEKLFF.

This clone was seen a few times. The V gene is TRBV6-5, the J gene TRBJ2-7, with D possibly TRBD2 on 5 matching bases. The V gene lost 6 bases and the J gene lost 2 bases, with 17 bases spanning the gap. There are 15 residues in the CDR3. CDR1 is MNHEY and CDR2 is SVGAGI in the germline V gene. In DNA, the CDR3 is TGTGCCAGCAGCGTTCGCGGGCCGGAGGCCTACGAGCAGTACTTC. Its translation is CASSVRGPEAYEQYF.

The chain has TRBV10-3 and TRBJ2-7, with a tentative D call TRBD2 (5 bases). Trimming cost V 6 bases and J 0 bases, with 18 bases left between them. This CDR3 contains 16 residues. The germline CDR1 and CDR2 sequences are ENHRY and SYGVKD. The CDR3 here is CAISRSGERSSYEQYF. The CDR3 DNA follows: TGTGCCATCAGCCGGTCCGGGGAGAGGAGCTCCTACGAGCAGTACTTC.

This chain joins TRBV10-2 and TRBJ2-1, with 7 bases lining up with TRBD1. The CDR3 is 13 amino acids. CDR1 WSHSY and CDR2 SAAADI come from the germline V gene. V was clipped by 10 bases and J by 4 bases; unmatched bases: 7. Here the CDR3 DNA reads TGCGCCACGGTGGGGACAGTTTACAATGAGCAGTTCTTC. This codes for CATVGTVYNEQFF.

This chain joins TRBV29-1 and TRBJ2-1, with TRBD1 as a possible D gene (7 bases). The CDR3 is 15 residues long. V dropped 3 bases and J dropped 5 bases, with 17 bases sitting between them. CDR1 SQVTM and CDR2 ANQGSEA come from the germline V gene. DNA of the CDR3: TGCAGCGTTGAGGGGGGCAGGGGGGTGGACAATGAGCAGTTCTTC. It codes for CSVEGGRGVDNEQFF.

The chain links TRBV5-4 to TRBJ2-1; D possibly corresponds to TRBD1 (5 bases). The ends were cut back, 0 bases at V and 2 bases at J, with 9 bases in the middle. Germline V gene lookup returns CDR1 SGHNT and CDR2 YYREEE (reference sequence). This CDR3 has 15 residues. DNA of the CDR3: TGTGCCAGCAGCTTGGAGGTGGGGCCCTACAATGAGCAGTTCTTC. Translation gives CASSLEVGPYNEQFF.

This chain joins TRBV6-4 and TRBJ1-5, with 7 bases fitting TRBD1. Germline V lookup: CDR1 MRHNA, CDR2 SNTAGT. The V gene end was trimmed by 7 bases and the J gene end by 1 base; junction bases not matched to a gene: 4. CDR3 length: 14 amino acids. The CDR3 bases are TGTGCCAGCATCGACAGGGTAAGCAATCAGCCCCAGCATTTT. It encodes CASIDRVSNQPQHF.

The V call is TRBV7-9, the J call TRBJ1-2, with TRBD1 matching 9 bases. The length of the CDR3 is 15 residues. The V and J ends lost 0 bases and 11 bases, in that order; junction bases with no gene match: 10. Looked up from germline, CDR1 is SEHNR and CDR2 is FQNEAQ (reference sequence). The CDR3 DNA is TGTGCCAGCAGCTTAGCTACGGGACAGGGAAGTGGGTACACCTTC. Protein product: CASSLATGQGSGYTF.

This CDR3 is CAISRQGENTEAFF. CDR3 in DNA: TGTGCCATCAGCAGACAGGGTGAGAACACTGAAGCTTTCTTT. V gene TRBV10-3 combines with J gene TRBJ1-1; 7 bases map to TRBD1. The CDR3 contains 14 residues. Germline V lookup: CDR1 ENHRY, CDR2 SYGVKD. The trim removed 6 bases at V and 1 base at J, leaving 5 bases unmatched.

This chain's CDR3 is CASSSFLGFLGYGYTF. In nucleotides, the CDR3 is TGTGCCAGCAGCTCTTTTCTGGGTTTTCTGGGGTATGGCTACACCTTC. The chain combines TRBV11-2 with TRBJ1-2; D is unclear. CDR1 SGHAT and CDR2 FQNNGV come from the germline V gene. CDR3 length: 16 amino acids. Between the trimmed V and J ends, which lost 4 bases and 5 bases, there was a span of 20 bases.

The chain recombines TRBV6-1 with TRBJ2-7; D perhaps matches TRBD2 (6 bases). The V gene lost 0 bases and the J gene lost 4 bases, with 19 bases spanning the gap. Germline CDR1 and CDR2: MNHNS and SASEGT. The CDR3 has 17 amino acids. CDR3 in amino acids: CASSEASYGTPPYEQYF. CDR3 bases: TGTGCCAGCAGTGAAGCATCCTACGGGACTCCCCCATACGAGCAGTACTTC.

The rearrangement joins TRBV5-1 to TRBJ2-3; TRBD1 aligns across 9 bases. CDR3 length equals 18 residues. Trimming at V came to 4 bases and at J to 1 base, leaving 13 bases not matched to a gene. Germline V lookup: CDR1 SGHRS, CDR2 YFSETQ. The CDR3: CASSKPQGTGMGTDTQYF. The CDR3 nucleotides are TGCGCCAGCAGCAAGCCCCAGGGGACAGGGATGGGCACAGATACGCAGTATTTT.

This clone was seen only once. The chain uses TRBV6-5 and TRBJ1-1; the D is unclear. Trimming took 5 bases from V and 3 from J, leaving 7 bases between them. This CDR3 is built from 12 residues. The germline V gene has CDR1 MNHEY and CDR2 SVGAGI. Written as DNA, the CDR3 is TGTGCCAGCAGTACATGGTACACTGAAGCTTTCTTT. Its protein is CASSTWYTEAFF.

The chain recombines TRBV5-4 with TRBJ2-4; 7 positions agree with TRBD2. The length of the CDR3 is 15 residues. Trimming removed 4 bases from V and 7 bases from J; junction bases left unmatched: 11. Germline V gene sequence: CDR1 SGHNT, CDR2 YYREEE (reference sequence). The CDR3 DNA reads TGTGCCAGCAGCGACAAAGCGGGGCCGAAGAACATTCAGTACTTC. Its translation: CASSDKAGPKNIQYF.

J is TRBJ1-1 and V is TRBV15; D not resolved. This CDR3 is built from 13 residues. Per the germline V gene, CDR1 is LNHNV and CDR2 is YYDKDF (reference sequence). Between the trimmed V and J ends, which lost 4 bases and 1 base, there was a span of 7 bases. CDR3 sequence: CATSTEQNTEAFF. The CDR3, as DNA: TGTGCCACCAGCACGGAACAGAACACTGAAGCTTTCTTT.

The genes are TRBV29-1 and TRBJ2-1; D may be TRBD2 (5 bases). V lost 6 bases and J lost 6, with 12 bases in between. Germline lookup yields CDR1 SQVTM and CDR2 ANQGSEA. This CDR3 region has 12 residues. CDR3 DNA sequence: TGCAGCGTATCGGCTGCGGGCAATGAGCAGTTCTTC. This sequence encodes CSVSAAGNEQFF.

The rearrangement joins TRBV29-1 to TRBJ1-1, with TRBD1 matching 8 bases. The CDR3 loop spans 14 amino acids. Germline assignment: CDR1 SQVTM and CDR2 ANQGSEA. The V and J ends lost 4 bases and 1 base, in that order; junction bases with no gene match: 5. The CDR3 reads CSVGPGQGNTEAFF. DNA for the CDR3: TGCAGCGTTGGCCCCGGACAGGGGAACACTGAAGCTTTCTTT.

J is TRBJ2-7 and V is TRBV9, with a tentative D call TRBD2 (7 bases). CDR3 size: 13 residues. Trimming cost V 2 bases and J 6 bases, with 12 bases left between them. Germline CDR1 is SGDLS and CDR2 is YYNGEE. CDR3 in amino acids: CASSVGGATEQYF. Written as DNA, the CDR3 is TGTGCCAGCAGCGTGGGGGGGGCAACCGAGCAGTACTTC.